This T cell receptor beta chain was obtained from a study of CD8 T cells in ankylosing spondylitis. Study conclusions and caveats: A TCR beta motif of eight highly homologous variants appeared characteristic of ankylosing spondylitis blood. The clones that were linked to disease were reported to be significantly enriched in matched synovial fluid samples from ankylosing spondylitis patients.

As to this clonotype: The antigen is unknown.

TCRdb redid the calling of the 5' RACE reads with MiXCR, one entry per CDR3 protein. Found here are 390,000 or so distinct CDR3 sequences, 20% to 25% of them singletons; the top ten hold roughly a sixth. Germline V gene lookup returns CDR1 SGHRS and CDR2 YFSETQ. The CDR3 runs to 14 residues. Trimming pared 2 bases from V and 3 bases from J, leaving 12 bases between. The chain has TRBV5-1 and TRBJ2-7; no definite D call. The sequenced sample consisted of blood, either unsorted or a sorted T cell fraction (not recorded which). This sequence was found in a male donor with ankylosing spondylitis. The CDR3 reads CASSFGQVDYEQYF. The CDR3 nucleotides read TGCGCCAGCAGCTTTGGTCAGGTTGACTACGAGCAGTACTTC.